Below are 18 T cell receptor beta chains sequenced from a single sample in a study of vaccination effects on CD4 cells after COVID-19. These receptors' antigens are unknown. Repertoires were generated with immunoSEQ multiplex PCR, while TCRdb's copy carries only in-frame clones and drops some. In the table there are approximately 76,000 clones, around 81% of which are singletons. Expansion with viral peptide pools was applied to antigen-specific CD4+ T cells by the ViraFEST assay prior to sequencing. When 10 to 11 days of culture had elapsed, CD4+ T cells were isolated. Testing of the vaccine recipients showed negative nucleocapsid antibodies and no prior SARS-CoV-2 infection. The input for sequencing was CD4+ T cells from PBMCs cultured with SARS-CoV-2 spike peptides, taken before COVID-19 vaccination. These receptors all come from a human donor who received a COVID-19 vaccine.

CDR3 nucleotides: TGTGCCAGCAGCCAAGACAGGGGGAGAGAGACCCAGTACTTC. It yields the protein CASSQDRGRETQYF. V and J are TRBV7-3 and TRBJ2-5, with 9 bases identical to TRBD1. With 5 bases clipped from V and 4 bases from J, the junction kept 5 bases outside the gene matches. The CDR3 covers 14 residues. Germline assignment: CDR1 SGHTA and CDR2 FQGTGA.

The rearrangement links TRBV7-3 to TRBJ2-1; TRBD2 matches at 8 bases. Trimming removed 2 bases from V and 9 bases from J; junction bases left unmatched: 9. This CDR3 has 15 residues. The germline V gene has CDR1 SGHTA and CDR2 FQGTGA. For the CDR3, the DNA is TGTGCCAGCAGCTTACGGGGGGGGTATATTAGTGAGCAGTTCTTC. Translated, it gives CASSLRGGYISEQFF.

The chain has TRBV15 and TRBJ1-3, with D perhaps matching TRBD1 (5 bases). The CDR3 has 20 amino acids. V was cut by 5 bases and J by 0 bases, with 26 bases left in between. Germline CDR1 reads LNHNV; CDR2 reads YYDKDF (reference sequence). CDR3 sequence (DNA): TGTGCCACCAGCGGGAGGGGTTGGGGGACCGAGCTTTACTCTGGAAACACCATATATTTT. Translation gives CATSGRGWGTELYSGNTIYF.

This clone was observed a few times. The chain uses TRBV2 and TRBJ1-1, with D perhaps TRBD1 (5 bases). Germline-derived CDR1 and CDR2 are SNHLY and FYNNEI. The V and J ends lost 2 bases and 4 bases respectively, with 14 bases between them. The CDR3 consists of 15 residues. This chain's CDR3 is CASSEIGRVVTEAFF. Here the CDR3 DNA reads TGTGCCAGCAGTGAAATAGGCAGGGTGGTCACTGAAGCTTTCTTT.

V usage is TRBV11-3 and J usage is TRBJ1-6, with D tentatively TRBD1 (5 bases). Germline V gene sequence: CDR1 SGHNT, CDR2 YENEEA. V was shortened by 5 bases and J by 6 bases, with 11 bases between the two germline ends. The CDR3 is 14 residues long. The CDR3 is CASSRGSGNSPLHF. Here the CDR3 DNA reads TGTGCCAGCAGCAGGGGTTCTGGTAATTCACCCCTCCACTTT.

CDR3 DNA: TGTGCCACCAGTGATCCCTCGGACGTGGAGACCCAGTACTTC. It encodes CATSDPSDVETQYF. The chain joins TRBV24-1 to TRBJ2-5; no firm D call. The CDR3 contains 14 residues. V shed 3 bases and J shed 5 bases, with 12 bases lying between them. Germline loops: CDR1 KGHDR, CDR2 SFDVKD.

The chain uses TRBV24-1 and TRBJ1-2; no definite D call. CDR3 length: 13 residues. Germline lookup yields CDR1 KGHDR and CDR2 SFDVKD. V was pared by 7 bases and J by 5 bases, with 13 bases between. The CDR3 sequence is CATSLQTGYGYTF. Here the CDR3 DNA reads TGTGCCACCAGCCTACAGACGGGGTATGGCTACACCTTC.

The V call is TRBV18, the J call TRBJ1-1; 8 bases map to TRBD1. Per the germline V gene, CDR1 is KGHSH and CDR2 is LQKENI. This CDR3 region has 15 residues. V lost 6 bases and J lost 4; bases outside the gene matches: 10. The CDR3 sequence: CASSQRQGPSTEAFF. The CDR3 nucleotides read TGTGCCAGCTCCCAAAGACAGGGGCCGAGCACTGAAGCTTTCTTT.

This CDR3 is CASSWTPGYGYTF. The CDR3 DNA sequence: TGTGCCAGCAGCTGGACACCAGGGTATGGCTACACCTTC. The chain uses TRBV7-2 and TRBJ1-2; D possibly corresponds to TRBD1 (5 bases). The CDR3 extends over 13 amino acids. V lost 4 bases to trimming and J lost 5 bases, with 11 bases between them. Germline-derived CDR1 and CDR2 are SGHTA and FQGNSA.

This sequence joins TRBV24-1 and TRBJ2-1, with D uncertain. Deletions cut 4 bases from V and 4 bases from J, with 10 bases between. Germline V gene sequence: CDR1 KGHDR, CDR2 SFDVKD. This CDR3 has 14 amino acids. Written as DNA, the CDR3 is TGTGCCACCAGTGACCCGGACGGGTACAATGAGCAGTTCTTC. Protein: CATSDPDGYNEQFF.

The gene calls are TRBV12-3 or TRBV12-4 and TRBJ2-5; 11 positions match TRBD2. V lost 5 bases to trimming and J lost 4 bases; unmatched junction nucleotides: 0. The CDR3 runs to 13 residues. The CDR3 sequence: CASSTSGGETQYF. DNA of the CDR3: TGTGCCAGCAGTACTAGCGGGGGAGAGACCCAGTACTTC.

This chain links TRBV19 with TRBJ2-2, with a tentative D call TRBD1 (6 bases). Trimming pared 6 bases from V and 3 bases from J, leaving 23 bases between. Germline V gives CDR1 LNHDA, CDR2 SQIVND (reference sequence). This CDR3 has 18 amino acids. The CDR3 reads CASSLPATGAKDTGELFF. DNA of the CDR3: TGTGCCAGTAGCCTGCCCGCGACAGGAGCCAAGGACACCGGGGAGCTGTTTTTT.

This clone was seen a single time. The chain combines TRBV5-4 with TRBJ1-2; TRBD1 matches 9 bases. Germline CDR1 SGHNT, CDR2 YYREEE (reference sequence). This CDR3 comprises 13 residues. V gave up 0 bases and J gave up 12 bases; unmatched junction bases: 6. CDR3 residues: CASSLGQGERNTF. As DNA, the CDR3 is TGTGCCAGCAGCTTGGGACAGGGGGAGAGGAACACCTTC.

This chain joins TRBV9 and TRBJ1-2, with 7 bases aligning to TRBD1. Germline V lookup: CDR1 SGDLS, CDR2 YYNGEE. V shed 1 base, J shed 2 bases, and the junction held 5 bases outside the gene matches. This CDR3 spans 15 amino acids. CDR3 loop: CASSVRPGQNYGYTF. The CDR3 DNA reads TGTGCCAGCAGCGTACGACCGGGACAGAACTATGGCTACACCTTC.

To note about this clone: Distinct nucleotide sequences in the sample also encode this CDR3. The chain combines TRBV5-1 with TRBJ1-2; D gene uncertain. The CDR3 is 14 amino acids. Germline assignment: CDR1 SGHRS and CDR2 YFSETQ. V gave up 7 bases and J gave up 5 bases, with 18 bases separating them. This CDR3 reads CASGNLRPDYGYTF. The DNA for the CDR3 is TGCGCCAGCGGCAATCTGAGACCCGATTATGGCTACACCTTC.

The chain carries TRBV12-5 and TRBJ2-1, with D possibly TRBD1 on 5 matching bases. CDR1 and CDR2 from the germline V gene are LGHNT and FRNRAP. The CDR3 spans 13 residues. V dropped 1 base and J dropped 4 bases, with 5 bases sitting between them. The CDR3 region is CASGLGQYNEQFF. For the CDR3, the DNA is TGTGCTAGTGGTTTGGGACAGTACAATGAGCAGTTCTTC.

This clone was picked up a small number of times. As DNA, the CDR3 is TGTGCCAGCAGCCAAGCCAGCGGACAAGAGACCCAGTACTTC. It translates to CASSQASGQETQYF. The chain couples TRBV4-2 to TRBJ2-5; tentative D call: TRBD2 (5 bases). V lost 1 base, J lost 2 bases, and 8 bases lay in between. The germline CDR1 and CDR2 sequences are LGHNA and YNFKEQ. This CDR3 comprises 14 residues.

The J gene is TRBJ2-3, the V gene TRBV18; TRBD2 matches 8 bases. Germline assignment: CDR1 KGHSH and CDR2 LQKENI. CDR3 length: 15 amino acids. V gave up 0 bases and J gave up 3 bases; unmatched junction bases: 2. The CDR3 is CASSPPGGGTDTQYF. DNA of the CDR3: TGTGCCAGCTCACCACCGGGCGGGGGGACAGATACGCAGTATTTT.